These T cell receptor beta chains were read from a single sample in a study of CD8+CD57+ T cells in acquired aplastic anemia. Each CDR3 protein gets one entry after TCRdb re-called the reads with MiXCR. The table records roughly 58,000 distinct CDR3 sequences, 50% to 70% of them present only once. The sequenced sample consisted of sorted CD4+, CD8+, or CD8+CD57+ T cells (not recorded which) from PBMCs. The receptors here all came from a human donor in good health, serving as a control. Each CDR3 is given with its conserved first and last residue. The D gene is left open where the match is weak. Part of the rows lack a size; the others show once, few, many or a class for expanded clones.

v_call	clone_size	d_call	j_call	cdr3_length	cdr3_aa	cdr3_nt
TRBV19	-	-	TRBJ2-5	15	CASRPSGGIQETQYF	TGTGCCAGTAGACCCTCAGGGGGGATCCAAGAGACCCAGTACTTC
TRBV2	once	TRBD1	TRBJ1-6	14	CASSVGTGNSPLHF	TGTGCCAGCAGTGTTGGGACAGGGAATTCACCCCTCCACTTT
TRBV4-2	-	-	TRBJ1-1	16	CASSQRPDRENTEAFF	TGTGCCAGCAGCCAACGACCCGACAGAGAGAACACTGAAGCTTTCTTT
TRBV5-3	-	TRBD1	TRBJ1-3	15	CASSIIEYRGWTIYF	TGTGCCAGTAGTATTATTGAGTACAGGGGATGGACCATATATTTT
TRBV14	-	TRBD2	TRBJ2-7	17	CASSVNGLAGAGDEQYF	TGTGCCAGCAGCGTAAATGGACTAGCGGGAGCAGGGGACGAGCAGTACTTC
TRBV12-3/TRBV12-4	many	-	TRBJ2-2	13	CASRQENTGELFF	TGTGCCAGCAGGCAAGAGAACACCGGGGAGCTGTTTTTT
TRBV6-6	many	-	TRBJ1-1	16	CASSYGQGPLNTEAFF	TGTGCCAGCAGTTATGGGCAGGGGCCCCTGAACACTGAAGCTTTCTTT
TRBV11-2	many	TRBD1	TRBJ2-2	18	CASSLEPWGTGVTGELFF	TGTGCCAGCAGCTTAGAGCCCTGGGGGACAGGGGTCACCGGGGAGCTGTTTTTT
TRBV5-6	many	-	TRBJ1-1	12	CASSLPNTEAFF	TGTGCCAGCAGCTTGCCCAACACTGAAGCTTTCTTT
TRBV20-1	-	-	TRBJ1-1	15	CSARDRGPRNTGTFF	TGCAGTGCTAGAGACCGGGGGCCGAGGAACACTGGAACTTTCTTT
TRBV5-8	few	-	TRBJ1-4	15	CASGAWSPGDEKLLF	TGTGCCAGCGGAGCTTGGAGCCCCGGGGATGAAAAACTGCTTTTT
TRBV7-3	once	TRBD1	TRBJ1-2	15	CASSATGTGVVGYTF	TGTGCCAGCAGTGCCACCGGGACAGGGGTGGTTGGCTACACCTTC
TRBV29-1	-	-	TRBJ1-1	13	CSAGDIVNTEAFF	TGCAGCGCGGGGGACATCGTGAACACTGAAGCTTTCTTT
TRBV5-1	many	TRBD1	TRBJ2-2	13	CASGQGATGELFF	TGCGCCAGCGGACAGGGGGCAACCGGGGAGCTGTTTTTT
TRBV19	-	-	TRBJ2-1	12	CASSSSGNEQFF	TGTGCCAGTAGTAGTAGCGGCAATGAGCAGTTCTTC
TRBV24-1	-	-	TRBJ2-7	16	CATSDTPGTEYYEQYF	TGTGCCACCAGTGATACTCCGGGGACGGAGTACTACGAGCAGTACTTC
TRBV24-1	-	TRBD1	TRBJ2-7	14	CATSPAGTGDEQYF	TGTGCCACCAGCCCCGCCGGGACAGGGGACGAGCAGTACTTC
TRBV10-3	medium-sized	TRBD1	TRBJ2-1	16	CAISDNDRGAYNEQFF	TGTGCCATCAGCGATAACGACAGGGGGGCCTACAATGAGCAGTTCTTC
TRBV19	-	-	TRBJ2-7	13	CASSPRDAYEQYF	TGTGCCAGTAGTCCCCGGGATGCATACGAGCAGTACTTC